This TCR beta chain stems from a study of control samples from healthy donors and cancer patients. The V gene's germline CDR1 is MNHNS and CDR2 SASEGT. Trimming removed 4 bases at V and 2 bases at J, with 27 bases between. The CDR3 runs 19 residues. Measured with immunoSEQ multiplex PCR; TCRdb has only the in-frame clones, and not every one. Found here are roughly 14,000 clones, 87% of them singletons; the top ten hold 11%. The sequenced material came from PBMCs. The rearrangement joins TRBV6-1 to TRBJ2-7; D is unresolved. The source of this sequence is a woman in her 70s with colorectal cancer. The CDR3 DNA sequence: TGTGCCAGCAGTGCCCCCCTACTAAGATTTACTAAGTTCCCCTACGAGCAGTACTTC. It encodes CASSAPLLRFTKFPYEQYF.